This T cell receptor beta chain derives from a study of control samples from healthy donors and cancer patients. This table comes from immunoSEQ multiplex PCR, and its TCRdb copy is limited to in-frame clones, with some not included. The sample includes roughly 150,000 clones, around nine tenths of them seen just once. The CDR3 is made up of 13 amino acids. Unmatched junction bases numbered 6, after V lost 4 bases and J lost 7 bases. Germline V gene data show CDR1 as LGHNA and CDR2 as YNFKEQ. Sequenced: blood. The receptor was derived from a woman in her thirties in good health. V usage is TRBV4-2 and J usage is TRBJ1-1; 7 nucleotides line up with TRBD1. The CDR3 here is CASSLDREIEAFF. Here the CDR3 DNA reads TGTGCCAGCAGCCTTGACAGGGAAATTGAAGCTTTCTTT.